The sequence of this T cell receptor beta chain was determined in a study of shared clonotypes between healthy human individuals. Whole-study findings and limits: It was only blood that was sampled, and tissue repertoires likely differ. It was observed that approximately 5% of naive CD4 clonotypes were shared across a few donors.

With respect to this clone: The antigen is undetermined.

This CDR3 is 12 amino acids long. Germline CDR1 MNHEY, CDR2 SMNVEV (reference sequence). Trimming left V 6 bases short and J 6 bases short, with 10 bases between. As handled by the study authors: Filtering differed for immunoSEQ, which gave only junction sequences without quality scores. Data came from immunoSEQ multiplex PCR; TCRdb stores just in-frame clones and leaves some out. V and J calls plus clone size are reproduced from that table; the DNA served to infer D and trimming. This sample has about 2.2 million clones, with over 85% found just once. Naivety among CD8 cells was defined by CD45RO negativity and positive CCR7 selection, thereby excluding terminally differentiated effector memory CD45RA+ cells.

The V call is TRBV27, the J call TRBJ2-3; D remains unclear. The TCR was taken from a man between 18 and 29 years old in good health. Some clones in this sample may be carry-over from other donors' samples. The material sequenced was naive CD8+ T cells from PBMCs. In DNA form, the CDR3 reads TGTGCCAGCAGCTTGGGTATGGATACGCAGTATTTT. It encodes CASSLGMDTQYF.